This T cell receptor (beta chain) came from a study of CD8 T cells in ankylosing spondylitis. The germline CDR1 and CDR2 sequences are KGHSH and LQKENI. The CDR3 sequence is 12 residues long. V was shortened by 3 bases and J by 1 base, with 4 bases between the two germline ends. Each CDR3 protein is one row after TCRdb ran MiXCR on the 5' RACE reads. Of some 120,000 distinct CDR3 sequences in the sample, 12% to 15% are singletons; the top ten hold about 2.7%. This clonotype has a count of ten or more. This TCR came from a female donor with ankylosing spondylitis or in good health (not recorded which). Specimen: blood, either unsorted or a sorted T cell fraction (not recorded which). This rearrangement joins TRBV18 to TRBJ2-7; D is unclear. Here the CDR3 reads CASSPESYEQYF. Written as DNA, the CDR3 is TGTGCCAGCTCACCGGAGTCCTACGAGCAGTACTTC.